This record concerns one TCR beta chain sequence. Its antigen has not been determined. There are no base qualities to consult, and no much larger clone falls within one base. TCRbeta CDR3 regions were amplified from genomic DNA using the immunoSEQ Assay, a bias-controlled multiplex PCR. The authors' analysis ran thus. Within the assay, amplification of reference gene primers was used to estimate how many nucleated cells each sample contained. To quantify the absolute abundance of each unique TCRbeta CDR3 rearrangement, sequence reads were collapsed and filtered. For each sample, productive Simpson clonality was calculated by taking the square root of Simpson's diversity index across productive rearrangements. As stored in TCRdb, this immuneACCESS dataset retains in-frame rearrangements with V and J assigned. A fraction of the clones does not appear; measured against another copy, unresolved V genes explain less than half of the discrepancy, and the remainder lacks a known reason. D and trimming come from the DNA, and the V and J calls and clone size come from that table. The sample table records about 74,000 clones; roughly four fifths of these occur just once. The ten most abundant clones make up more than 20% of the sample.

CDR1 is given as MNHNS and CDR2 as SASEGT, both from the germline V gene. V is pared back by 1 base and J by 0 bases, with 7 bases lying between the germline termini. The CDR3 goes from the cysteine to the phenylalanine over 15 residues. CDR3 DNA is the only sequence kept; it has 45 bases, read in frame from the first base. This specimen belongs to a study of blood T cell repertoires in COVID-19 (dated by TCRdb to about 2020). For the study in its entirety: The collaborator samples originated in the United States, Italy and Spain and spanned the acute and convalescent phases of COVID-19. Deeply sampled blood TCRbeta repertoires from subjects exposed to, actively infected with, or recovered from COVID-19 were included in the dataset. The repertoires were released in a freely available public database intended as a resource for research on the immune response to SARS-CoV-2. Where available, HLA class I and class II types were obtained from metadata supplied by the sample provider rather than from assay-based typing. Sample metadata almost always included a de-identified subject ID, COVID-19 status, age in years and sex. Samples were obtained from the ongoing ImmuneRACE study (first 160 participants) and from roughly 1,300 subjects provided by 6 global collaborators. The prospective study material was composed of cDNA or gDNA derived from T cells, B-cell-depleted T cells, or PBMCs.

Collaborating institutions collected whole blood in K2EDTA tubes following their own protocols. For TCRbeta analysis, collaborator samples were shipped as frozen whole blood, as isolated PBMCs, or as DNA extracted from either sample type. Results and caveats for the whole study, not just this receptor: The quantity of clinical and demographic metadata differed by source and by participant and was supplied without curation.

Input material: peripheral blood. This TCR derives from a man between 65 and 85 years old with acute or convalescent COVID-19. Recombination linked TRBV6-1 to TRBJ1-5; the D gene identity is not certain. The nucleotide sequence is TGTGCCAGCAGTGAAGAGCGGGGTAGCAATCAGCCCCAGCATTTT. Its translation reads: CASSEERGSNQPQHF.